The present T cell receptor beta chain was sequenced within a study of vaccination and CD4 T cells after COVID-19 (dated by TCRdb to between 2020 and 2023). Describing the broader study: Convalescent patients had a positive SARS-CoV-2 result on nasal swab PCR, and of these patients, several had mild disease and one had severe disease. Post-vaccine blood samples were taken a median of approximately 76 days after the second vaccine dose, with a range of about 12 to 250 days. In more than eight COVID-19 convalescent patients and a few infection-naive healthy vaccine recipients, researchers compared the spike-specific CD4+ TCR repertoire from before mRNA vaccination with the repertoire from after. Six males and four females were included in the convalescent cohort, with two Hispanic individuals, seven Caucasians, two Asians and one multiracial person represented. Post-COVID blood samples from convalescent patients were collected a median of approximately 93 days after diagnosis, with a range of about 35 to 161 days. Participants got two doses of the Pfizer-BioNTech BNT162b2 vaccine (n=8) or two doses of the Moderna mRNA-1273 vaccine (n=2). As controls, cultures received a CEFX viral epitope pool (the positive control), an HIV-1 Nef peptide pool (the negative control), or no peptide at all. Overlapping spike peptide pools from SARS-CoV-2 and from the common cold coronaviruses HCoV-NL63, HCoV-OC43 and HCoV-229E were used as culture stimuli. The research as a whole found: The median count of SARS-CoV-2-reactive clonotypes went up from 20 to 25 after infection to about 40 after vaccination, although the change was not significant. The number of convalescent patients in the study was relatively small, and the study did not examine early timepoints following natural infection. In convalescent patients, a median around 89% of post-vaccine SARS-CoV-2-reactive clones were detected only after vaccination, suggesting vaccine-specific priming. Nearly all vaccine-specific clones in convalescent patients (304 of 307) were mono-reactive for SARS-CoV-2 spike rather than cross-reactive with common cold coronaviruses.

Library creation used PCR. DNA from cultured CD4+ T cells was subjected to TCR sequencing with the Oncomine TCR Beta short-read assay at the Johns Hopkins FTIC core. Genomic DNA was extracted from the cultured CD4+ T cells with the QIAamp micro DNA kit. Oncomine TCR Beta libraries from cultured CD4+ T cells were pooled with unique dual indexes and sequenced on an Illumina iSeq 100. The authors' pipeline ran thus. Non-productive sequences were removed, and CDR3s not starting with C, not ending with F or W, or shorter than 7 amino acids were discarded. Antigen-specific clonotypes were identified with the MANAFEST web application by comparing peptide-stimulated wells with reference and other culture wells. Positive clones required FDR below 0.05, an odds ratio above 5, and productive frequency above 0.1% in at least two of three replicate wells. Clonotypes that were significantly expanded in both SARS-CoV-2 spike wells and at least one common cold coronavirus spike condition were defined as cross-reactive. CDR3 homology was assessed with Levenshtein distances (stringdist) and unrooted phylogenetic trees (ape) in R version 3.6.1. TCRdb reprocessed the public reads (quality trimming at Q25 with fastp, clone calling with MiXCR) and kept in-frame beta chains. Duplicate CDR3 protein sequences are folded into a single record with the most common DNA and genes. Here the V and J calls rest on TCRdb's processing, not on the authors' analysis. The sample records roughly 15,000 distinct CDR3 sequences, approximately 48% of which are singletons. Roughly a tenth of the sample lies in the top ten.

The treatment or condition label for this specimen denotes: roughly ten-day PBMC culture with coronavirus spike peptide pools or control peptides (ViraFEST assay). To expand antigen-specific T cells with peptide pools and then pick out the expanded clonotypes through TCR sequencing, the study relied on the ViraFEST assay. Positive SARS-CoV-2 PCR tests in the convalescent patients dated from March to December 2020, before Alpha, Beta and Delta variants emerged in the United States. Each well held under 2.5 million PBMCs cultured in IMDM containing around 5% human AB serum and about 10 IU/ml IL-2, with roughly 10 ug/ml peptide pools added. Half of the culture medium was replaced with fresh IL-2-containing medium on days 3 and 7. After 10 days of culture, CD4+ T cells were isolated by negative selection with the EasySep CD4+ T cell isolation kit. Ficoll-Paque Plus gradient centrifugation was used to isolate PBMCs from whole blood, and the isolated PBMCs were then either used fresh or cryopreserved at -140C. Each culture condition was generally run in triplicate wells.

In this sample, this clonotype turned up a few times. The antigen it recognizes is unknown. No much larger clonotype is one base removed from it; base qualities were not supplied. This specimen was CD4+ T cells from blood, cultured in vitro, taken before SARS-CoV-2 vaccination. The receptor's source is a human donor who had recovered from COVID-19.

The nucleotide sequence is given as TGTGCCAGCAGTTTTCGTTGGACAGGGAACGAGCAGTACTTC. Its protein reads: CASSFRWTGNEQYF. The V and J genes are TRBV12-3 or TRBV12-4 and TRBJ2-7; 8 of the junction bases match TRBD1. From the cysteine through the phenylalanine, the CDR3 covers 14 amino acids. Solely the CDR3 DNA is kept, with 42 bases framed from the first base. V has 3 bases trimmed and J has 5 bases trimmed; junction bases matching no gene number 6.